This T cell receptor beta chain derives from a study of blood T cell repertoires in COVID-19. For the study at large: COVID-19 samples from acute and convalescent phases originated in the United States, Italy and Spain. PBMCs, B-cell-depleted T cells, or T cells provided the cDNA or gDNA that made up the material.

Per the authors' pipeline: Amplification with reference gene primers provided the estimates of nucleated cell counts. Method: immunoSEQ multiplex PCR; TCRdb's copy keeps in-frame clones and lacks some. That table furnishes V, J and clone size, whereas the DNA furnished D and trimming. The table shows about 39,000 clones, with just under 95% occurring only once. The sequence came from a human donor with active COVID-19. The donor label of this sample is uncertain. Sequencing was carried out using peripheral blood.

CDR3 sequence (DNA): TGTGCCAGCAGCCCCCCCAGGGGTCCCGAGCAGTACTTC. It encodes CASSPPRGPEQYF. V is TRBV5-4 and J is TRBJ2-7; TRBD1 might be the D (6 bases). The germline CDR1 and CDR2 sequences are SGHNT and YYREEE (reference sequence). V was pared by 4 bases and J by 6 bases, with 14 bases between. The CDR3 runs 13 residues. Using reference TRBV5-4 and TRBJ2-7 for the parts outside the CDR3, the full variable domain is ETGVTQSPTHLIKTRGQQVTLRCSSQSGHNTVSWYQQALGQGPQFIFQYYREEENGRGNFPPRFSGLQFPNYSSELNVNALELDDSALYLCASSPPRGPEQYFGPGTRLTVT.